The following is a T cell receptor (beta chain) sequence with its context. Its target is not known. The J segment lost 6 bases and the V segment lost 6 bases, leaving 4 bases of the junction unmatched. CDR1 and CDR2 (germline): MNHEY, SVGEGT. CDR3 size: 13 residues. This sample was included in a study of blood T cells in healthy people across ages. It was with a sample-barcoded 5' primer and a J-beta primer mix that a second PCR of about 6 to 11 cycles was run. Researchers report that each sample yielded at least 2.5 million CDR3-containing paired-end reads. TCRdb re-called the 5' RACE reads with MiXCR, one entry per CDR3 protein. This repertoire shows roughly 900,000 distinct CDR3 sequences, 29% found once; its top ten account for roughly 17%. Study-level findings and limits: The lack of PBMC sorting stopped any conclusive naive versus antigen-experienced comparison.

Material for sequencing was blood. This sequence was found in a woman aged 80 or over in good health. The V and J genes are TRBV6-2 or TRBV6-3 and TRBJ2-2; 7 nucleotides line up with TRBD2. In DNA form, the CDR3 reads TGTGCCAGCAGACTGACTAGCCCCGGGGAGCTGTTTTTT. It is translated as CASRLTSPGELFF.